A single sample gave rise to the 26 T cell receptor beta chains below, sequenced in a study of metastatic and nonmetastatic thyroid tumors (TCRdb year 2020). The library was produced with PCR. This sample was sequenced with an Illumina HiSeq 4000. The public reads were run again by TCRdb, first through fastp at Q25 and then through MiXCR, and only productive beta chains were kept. For this sample the table gives around 26,000 clones, of which approximately 3.7% were detected only once. 3% to 3.5% of the sample goes to the ten largest clones. No treatment had been received by any patient before thyroid surgery. The material sequenced was blood. Receptors were obtained from a male donor with papillary thyroid cancer or a benign thyroid nodule (not recorded which). Some clones in this sample may be carry-over from other donors' samples.

The V gene is TRBV6-1, the J gene TRBJ2-7, with a possible D match to TRBD2 (6 bases). Deletions cut 3 bases from V and 7 bases from J, with 13 bases between. From germline, CDR1 is MNHNS and CDR2 SASEGT. There are 13 residues in the CDR3. CDR3 bases: TGTGCCAGCAGTGAGGGGGGTACGAGAGAGCAGTACGTC. Translated, it gives CASSEGGTREQYV.

CDR3 sequence reads: CASSRRDRGNYGYTF. The CDR3 DNA follows: TGTGCCAGCAGTCGACGGGACAGGGGAAACTATGGCTACACCTTC. The chain employs TRBV6-1 and TRBJ1-2, with TRBD1 matching over 10 bases. Germline CDR1 reads MNHNS; CDR2 reads SASEGT. The CDR3 is 15 residues long. V shed 5 bases, J shed 2 bases, and the junction held 5 bases outside the gene matches.

The CDR3 reads CASSYGGASTDTQYF. For the CDR3, the DNA is TGTGCCAGCAGTTACGGGGGAGCTAGCACAGATACGCAGTATTTT. The chain has TRBV6-9 and TRBJ2-3; TRBD2 might be the D (6 bases). This CDR3 comprises 15 residues. Per the germline V gene, CDR1 is MNHGY and CDR2 is SVAAGI. The V end lost 3 bases, the J end lost 0 bases, and 10 bases lay between the germline ends.

This clone was counted at least ten times. The J gene is TRBJ1-1, the V gene TRBV4-3; D might be TRBD1 (5 bases). Germline assignment: CDR1 LGHNA and CDR2 YSLEER. The CDR3 runs 16 residues. The V end lost 0 bases, the J end lost 4 bases, and 15 bases lay between the germline ends. The CDR3 nucleotides are TGCGCCAGCAGCCAAGATTATGAGGGGTTGGGCACTGAAGCTTTCTTT. Its translation: CASSQDYEGLGTEAFF.

This clone appeared many times. This sequence joins TRBV5-4 and TRBJ1-2, with no clear D. V lost 0 bases, J lost 8 bases, and 17 bases lay in between. The CDR3 is made up of 15 amino acids. Germline CDR1 is SGHNT and CDR2 is YYREEE (reference sequence). The CDR3 region has the DNA TGTGCCAGCAGCTTGGTAGCGGCAGATCGAAGGGGCTACACCTTC. Translation gives CASSLVAADRRGYTF.

This clone was detected many times. The V and J genes are TRBV6-4 and TRBJ2-1; 11 nucleotides line up with TRBD2. Germline CDR1 and CDR2: MRHNA and SNTAGT. With V trimmed by 2 bases and J by 0 bases, 0 bases remained unmatched. The CDR3 loop spans 16 amino acids. The CDR3 DNA follows: TGTGCCAGCAGTGACGGGACTAGCGGCTCCTACAATGAGCAGTTCTTC. Translated: CASSDGTSGSYNEQFF.

This clone was counted many times. The chain links TRBV6-1 to TRBJ2-1; tentatively, D is TRBD1 (5 bases). Between the trimmed V and J ends, which lost 5 bases and 0 bases, there was a span of 11 bases. This CDR3 contains 15 residues. Germline lookup yields CDR1 MNHNS and CDR2 SASEGT. The CDR3 region is CASSSGHGSYNEQFF. The CDR3 DNA follows: TGTGCCAGCAGTTCTGGACATGGCTCCTACAATGAGCAGTTCTTC.

This clone is labeled as medium-sized (0.01 to 0.1%). The chain joins TRBV6-4 to TRBJ2-2; D remains ambiguous. From germline, CDR1 is MRHNA and CDR2 SNTAGT. The CDR3 covers 13 residues. V was cut by 8 bases and J by 8 bases, with 15 bases left in between. In DNA, the CDR3 is TGTGCCAGCGGGAACGAAGAGGCGGGGGAGCTGTTTTTT. Its translation is CASGNEEAGELFF.

This rearrangement joins TRBV6-5 to TRBJ2-7; weak D call: TRBD1 (5 bases). CDR1 is MNHEY and CDR2 is SVGAGI in the germline V gene. The CDR3 spans 13 residues. Trimming took off 7 bases at V and 4 bases at J, with 14 bases between the two ends. The CDR3 coding sequence is TGTGCCAGCACTTCCGACAGTAAATACGAGCAGTACTTC. Encoded protein: CASTSDSKYEQYF.

This clone was recorded a few times. The V gene is TRBV20-1, the J gene TRBJ1-3, with 8 positions matching TRBD1. CDR3 length: 15 amino acids. Losses at the gene ends were 5 bases for V and 3 bases for J; bases not matched to a gene: 9. CDR1 DFQATT and CDR2 SNEGSKA come from the germline V gene (reference sequence). The DNA for the CDR3 is TGCAGTGCTCTTCCAGGGGGCATCCGTGGAAACACCATATATTTT. Translation gives CSALPGGIRGNTIYF.

The chain joins TRBV7-8 to TRBJ1-1; D uncertain. The V gene's germline CDR1 is SGHVS and CDR2 FQNEAQ. V was clipped by 3 bases and J by 0 bases, with 8 bases between them. The CDR3 covers 14 residues. The CDR3 DNA follows: TGTGCCAGCAGCTTCGGCCAGCTGAACACTGAAGCTTTCTTT. Translated, it gives CASSFGQLNTEAFF.

This clone was counted only a few times. V and J are TRBV6-2 or TRBV6-3 and TRBJ2-6, with TRBD1 as a possible D gene (6 bases). The CDR3 runs to 15 residues. Trimming took 9 bases from V and 14 from J, leaving 26 bases between them. Looked up from germline, CDR1 is MNHEY and CDR2 is SVGEGT. CDR3 DNA sequence: TGTGCCAGTGACCCGGACAGTACTGGGGACAAAATCCTGACTTTC. Its protein is CASDPDSTGDKILTF.

At least ten counts were recorded for this clone. The same CDR3 can be traced to other DNA sequences in this sample. V gene TRBV27 combines with J gene TRBJ2-4; 7 bases agree with TRBD1. The CDR3 spans 14 residues. Looked up from germline, CDR1 is MNHEY and CDR2 is SMNVEV (reference sequence). With 5 bases clipped from V and 5 bases from J, the junction kept 6 bases outside the gene matches. The CDR3 DNA reads as TGTGCCAGCAGTAAACTGACAGGGCAAAACATTCAGTACTTC. It translates to CASSKLTGQNIQYF.

This clone is termed medium-sized. The chain recombines TRBV6-1 with TRBJ2-1; D possibly uses TRBD1 or TRBD2 (5 bases each). Trimming stripped 3 bases from V and 9 bases from J, with 15 bases between. The CDR3 has 14 residues. Per germline, CDR1 MNHNS and CDR2 SASEGT. CDR3 sequence: CASSDPTAAGEQFF. For the CDR3, the DNA is TGTGCCAGCAGTGATCCGACAGCGGCGGGTGAGCAGTTCTTC.

This clone was detected many times. The gene calls are TRBV20-1 and TRBJ2-3; 16 nucleotides match TRBD2. The CDR3 covers 17 residues. Germline V CDR1 and CDR2: DFQATT, SNEGSKA (reference sequence). Trimming removed 5 bases from V and 4 bases from J; junction bases left unmatched: 9. The CDR3 here is CSAGGLAGGSGADTQYF. The DNA for the CDR3 is TGCAGTGCTGGGGGACTAGCGGGAGGGTCGGGGGCAGATACGCAGTATTTT.

This clone was recorded at least ten times. The gene calls are TRBV30 and TRBJ2-2; no clear D gene. The V gene lost 0 bases and the J gene lost 3 bases, with 8 bases spanning the gap. The CDR3 consists of 14 residues. Germline V gene sequence: CDR1 GTSNPN, CDR2 SVGIG (reference sequence). DNA for the CDR3: TGTGCCTGGAGTGTAATATCGGACACCGGGGAGCTGTTTTTT. It specifies CAWSVISDTGELFF.

This clone has ten or more counts. The V gene is TRBV4-1, the J gene TRBJ2-1, with 11 nucleotides matching TRBD2. Losses at the gene ends were 3 bases for V and 8 bases for J; bases not matched to a gene: 6. Germline V CDR1 and CDR2: MGHRA, YSYEKL. The CDR3 consists of 15 residues. For the CDR3, the DNA is TGCGCCAGCAGCCATGGTAGCGGGAGGGCCTATGAGCAGTTCTTC. This gives the protein CASSHGSGRAYEQFF.

CDR3 loop: CASSEPTPGLAGGSTDTQYF. The CDR3, as DNA: TGCGCCAGCAGTGAGCCAACTCCGGGACTAGCGGGAGGCAGCACAGATACGCAGTATTTT. The chain is built from TRBV10-2 and TRBJ2-3, with 15 bases lining up with TRBD2. The germline V gene has CDR1 WSHSY and CDR2 SAAADI. The CDR3 has 20 residues. The V and J ends lost 2 bases and 0 bases, in that order; junction bases with no gene match: 9.

This clone came up many times. The chain employs TRBV6-2 or TRBV6-3 and TRBJ1-5, with 8 bases identical to TRBD1. The V and J ends lost 5 bases and 7 bases, in that order; junction bases with no gene match: 13. In germline, CDR1 is MNHEY, CDR2 SVGEGT. The CDR3 runs to 16 residues. This chain's CDR3 is CASSHQIDRGGQPQHF. The CDR3 DNA is TGTGCCAGCAGTCACCAAATCGACAGGGGAGGACAGCCCCAGCATTTT.

The rearrangement links TRBV13 to TRBJ2-7; 7 positions match TRBD1. The CDR3 is made up of 13 amino acids. V was clipped by 5 bases and J by 4 bases; unmatched bases: 5. Germline assignment: CDR1 PRHDT and CDR2 FYEKMQ (reference sequence). CDR3 protein: CASSQDRVYEQYF. Here the CDR3 DNA reads TGTGCCAGCAGCCAAGACAGGGTGTACGAGCAGTACTTC.

This clone was recorded a few times. The V gene is TRBV2, the J gene TRBJ1-4, with 9 nucleotides matching TRBD1. Germline V CDR1 and CDR2: SNHLY, FYNNEI. The CDR3 is 17 residues long. The trim removed 3 bases at V and 7 bases at J, leaving 12 bases unmatched. This CDR3 is CASSDPGGGQGLEKLFF. CDR3 bases: TGTGCCAGCAGTGATCCCGGTGGGGGACAGGGACTTGAAAAACTGTTTTTT.

Sample share makes this clone medium-sized. The V gene is TRBV6-1, the J gene TRBJ1-1; TRBD1 aligns across 10 bases. The CDR3 extends over 16 amino acids. With 0 bases clipped from V and 4 bases from J, the junction kept 5 bases outside the gene matches. CDR1 and CDR2 (germline): MNHNS, SASEGT. CDR3 nucleotide sequence: TGTGCCAGCAGTGAAGCGCTGGGACAGGGGCCCACTGAAGCTTTCTTT. It codes for CASSEALGQGPTEAFF.

By proportion, this clone is medium-sized. The V gene is TRBV9, the J gene TRBJ2-7; D tentatively reads TRBD1 or TRBD2 (5 bases each). Germline CDR1 is SGDLS and CDR2 is YYNGEE. The V gene lost 0 bases and the J gene lost 5 bases, with 9 bases spanning the gap. CDR3 length: 13 residues. The chain's CDR3 is CASSVGGENEQYF. DNA for the CDR3: TGTGCCAGCAGCGTAGGAGGGGAGAACGAGCAGTACTTC.

This clone was found a few times. The genes are TRBV12-3 or TRBV12-4 and TRBJ2-3, with D perhaps matching TRBD1 or TRBD2 (5 bases each). This CDR3 is built from 16 residues. Trimming removed 2 bases at V and 6 bases at J, with 18 bases between. The CDR3 loop is CASSLLGADPQDTQYF. DNA of the CDR3: TGTGCCAGCAGTTTACTCGGGGCAGACCCCCAGGATACGCAGTATTTT.

Worth noting for this clone: Given a much more abundant clone one base away, this may be a read error. In the same sample, other DNA sequences code for this CDR3. This chain links TRBV20-1 with TRBJ2-3; TRBD2 is a possible D gene (7 bases). This CDR3 spans 15 amino acids. Germline loops: CDR1 DFQATT, CDR2 SNEGSKA (reference sequence). This chain's CDR3 is CSARDSGKGGDTQYF. In DNA form, the CDR3 reads TGTAGTGCTAGAGACAGCGGGAAAGGGGGAGATACGCAGTATTTT.

This clone was detected many times. The CDR3 reads CASSSVPGLSDTQYF. For the CDR3, the DNA is TGTGCCAGCAGCTCCGTCCCGGGACTATCAGATACGCAGTATTTT. The chain has TRBV7-3 and TRBJ2-3; 7 bases align to TRBD2. This CDR3 has 15 residues. The germline V gene encodes CDR1 SGHTA and CDR2 FQGTGA. The V and J ends lost 4 bases and 4 bases, in that order; junction bases with no gene match: 8.